This paragraph reports one TCR beta chain. The antigen is undetermined. Libraries were prepared by immunoSEQ multiplex PCR; TCRdb keeps only in-frame clonotypes and omits some of them. The table includes around 120,000 clones, roughly nine tenths detected once. Germline CDR1 reads MNHEY; CDR2 reads SMNVEV (reference sequence). Losses at the gene ends were 1 base for V and 6 bases for J; bases not matched to a gene: 2. The CDR3 extends over 15 amino acids. The entry originates in a study of PD-1 blockade in mismatch repair-deficient tumors. Overall study context: Enrolled about 2012-2016, patients had progressing, pretreated mismatch repair-deficient cancers of around twelve types. General study findings and limits: Tumor-resident clones, often absent from pretreatment blood, expanded after pembrolizumab and then contracted.

Sequencing was performed on peripheral blood, taken 44 weeks after starting pembrolizumab. This TCR was sampled from an adult with mismatch repair-deficient cancer. The V gene is TRBV27, the J gene TRBJ2-2; TRBD1 matches at 10 bases. This chain's CDR3 is CASSLWDRGPGELFF. CDR3 nucleotides: TGTGCCAGCAGTTTATGGGACAGGGGCCCCGGGGAGCTGTTTTTT.